The rows below give T cell receptor beta chains drawn from one sample of a study of molecular identifiers for immune sequencing clone quantification. TCRdb re-derived calls from the PCR reads in MiXCR, one entry per CDR3 protein. This table holds about 68,000 distinct CDR3 sequences, 15% to 20% found once. Sequenced sample: naive CD8+ T cells from blood, with Jurkat cell RNA spiked in. Receptors originate from a human donor in good health. Some libraries in this study had Jurkat cell RNA spiked in. The CDR3 runs from the conserved cysteine through the conserved F or W.

TRBV6-5 CASSYSGQMEQYF
TRBV7-7 CASSLYGGTQETQYF
TRBV27 CASSYTRRETSGPSTDTQYF
TRBV11-2 CASSLDGGLNTEAFF
TRBV4-1 CASSLISGAEAFF
TRBV6-1 CAGLGDQGFEQYF
TRBV12-3/TRBV12-4 CASSLGPSYGYTF
TRBV7-2 CAGSPSGTDTQYF
TRBV11-2 CASSSGRVGFTEAFF
TRBV21-1 CASTVMNQPQHF
TRBV7-6 CASSSGPIGQPQHF
TRBV7-2 CASSPSGTDTQYF
TRBV4-1 CASNPPAGGGTDTQYF